The source of this T cell receptor beta chain is a study of technical replicates of blood from a few donors. TCRdb keeps only in-frame clones here, not all; method: immunoSEQ multiplex PCR. Altogether around 95,000 clones are present, approximately 96% being singletons, with the ten largest covering 0.2% to 0.3%. The CDR3 extends over 16 amino acids. The trim removed 6 bases at V and 4 bases at J, leaving 16 bases unmatched. The V gene's germline CDR1 is SGHDT and CDR2 YYEEEE. J is TRBJ2-7 and V is TRBV5-6; TRBD1 aligns across 7 bases. This TCR derives from a human donor in good health. Material for sequencing was T cells isolated from PBMCs. CDR3 sequence (DNA): TGTGCCAGCACTCCAAAGGGGGCGCCAGGTTGGTACGAGCAGTACTTC. Protein product: CASTPKGAPGWYEQYF.